This TCR beta chain came from a study of blood T cell repertoires in COVID-19. Overall study context: The United States, Italy and Spain supplied acute and convalescent COVID-19 samples. Sources were T cells, B-cell-depleted T cells, or PBMCs; the material itself was cDNA or gDNA.

This clone was counted a single time. Study processing details: The authors estimated nucleated cell counts from reference gene primer amplification. Only in-frame clones appear in the TCRdb table, and some are missing; sequencing was by immunoSEQ multiplex PCR. That table is the source of V, J and clone size, and D and trimming were worked out from the DNA. The sample includes fewer than 250,000 clones, approximately 79% of them seen just once. V gave up 2 bases and J gave up 0 bases, with 6 bases separating them. This CDR3 comprises 14 residues. CDR1 SGHVS and CDR2 FQNEAQ come from the germline V gene.

The chain is built from TRBV7-8 and TRBJ2-3, with TRBD2 as a possible D gene (5 bases). The sequencing sample was made of peripheral blood. This TCR was recovered from a woman between 45 and 60 years old with acute or convalescent COVID-19. CDR3 bases: TGTGCCAGCAGCTTAAGGGAGAGCACAGATACGCAGTATTTT. It encodes CASSLRESTDTQYF. Using reference TRBV7-8 and TRBJ2-3 for the parts outside the CDR3, the full variable domain is GAGVSQSPRYKVAKRGQDVALRCDPISGHVSLFWYQQALGQGPEFLTYFQNEAQLDKSGLPSDRFFAERPEGSVSTLKIQRTQQEDSAVYLCASSLRESTDTQYFGPGTRLTVL.